Following are 9 T cell receptor beta chains from one sample sequenced in a study of T cells in Graves' hyperthyroidism and ophthalmopathy. RNA transcripts were the template for amplifying TCR beta CDR3 regions. The study used the HTBI primer set for a first-round RT-PCR of the TCR CDR3. TCRdb reanalysed the multiplex PCR reads using MiXCR and keeps one entry per CDR3 protein. The repertoire holds around 490,000 distinct CDR3 sequences, with 20% as singletons. Sequenced material: blood. All receptors derive from a man aged 35 to 55 with Graves' ophthalmopathy.

This clonotype was recorded once. A much larger clone is a single base away; this may be a read error. The chain combines TRBV24-1 with TRBJ1-1, with a possible D match to TRBD1 (5 bases). The CDR3 is 12 amino acids. Per germline, CDR1 KGHDR and CDR2 SFDVKD. The CDR3 DNA reads TGTGCCACCAGTACCCGGGGCACTGAAGCTTCCTTT. It translates to CATSTRGTEASF.

This clonotype was counted ten times or more. The rearrangement links TRBV2 to TRBJ1-1, with D perhaps TRBD1 (6 bases). The V end lost 7 bases, the J end lost 4 bases, and 16 bases lay between the germline ends. The CDR3 is 14 amino acids. CDR1 is SNHLY and CDR2 is FYNNEI in the germline V gene. The DNA for the CDR3 is TGTGCCAGCAAGAACAGGGACGGAGGCACTGAAGCTTTCTTT. This sequence encodes CASKNRDGGTEAFF.

The rearrangement uses TRBV28 and TRBJ2-1, with 7 bases identical to TRBD2. Germline CDR1 reads MDHEN; CDR2 reads SYDVKM. V shed 11 bases and J 1 base; nucleotides not matched to a gene: 14. CDR3 size: 16 residues. The CDR3 DNA is TGTGCCGGATCCCCCCGGCGGGAGACATCCTACAATGAGCAGTTCTTC. Translating gives CAGSPRRETSYNEQFF. Full variable domain (outside the CDR3, taken from reference TRBV28 and TRBJ2-1): DVKVTQSSRYLVKRTGEKVFLECVQDMDHENMFWYRQDPGLGLRLIYFSYDVKMKEKGDIPEGYSVSREKKERFSLILESASTNQTSMYLCAGSPRRETSYNEQFFGPGTRLTVL.

CDR3 in DNA: TGTGCCTGGAGTGTACTGGGACAGTCTAATGAAAAACTGTTTTTT. This encodes CAWSVLGQSNEKLFF. The V gene is TRBV30, the J gene TRBJ1-4; the match to TRBD1 covers 7 bases. This CDR3 has 15 amino acids. V shed 0 bases, J shed 3 bases, and the junction held 4 bases outside the gene matches. The germline V gene has CDR1 GTSNPN and CDR2 SVGIG (reference sequence).

This chain joins TRBV5-1 and TRBJ2-6; D uncertain. The V end was cut by 3 bases, the J end by 0 bases, with 10 bases between. CDR3 length equals 16 residues. Germline CDR1 reads SGHRS; CDR2 reads YFSETQ. The CDR3 loop is CASSSLHGSGANVLTF. The CDR3 coding sequence is TGCGCCAGCAGCTCACTTCACGGCTCTGGGGCCAACGTCCTGACTTTC.

This clonotype came up many times. The CDR3 loop is CASSLTGQSYTF. The CDR3 bases are TGTGCCAGCAGTTTAACGGGACAGAGCTACACCTTC. This sequence joins TRBV28 and TRBJ1-2; 7 bases are shared with TRBD1. The V gene end was trimmed by 2 bases and the J gene end by 9 bases; junction bases not matched to a gene: 3. Germline V gene data show CDR1 as MDHEN and CDR2 as SYDVKM. This CDR3 is built from 12 residues.

This chain uses TRBV12-3 or TRBV12-4 with TRBJ1-5; D is perhaps TRBD1 (6 bases). This CDR3 region has 15 residues. With 7 bases removed from V and 2 bases from J, the gap between germline ends came to 15 bases. Here the CDR3 reads CASTPLGGGNQPQHF. The DNA of the CDR3 is TGTGCCAGCACCCCCTTGGGGGGCGGCAATCAGCCCCAGCATTTT.

Only a few counts were recorded for this clonotype. The chain couples TRBV9 to TRBJ1-1; D not resolved. Germline assignment: CDR1 SGDLS and CDR2 YYNGEE. The CDR3 has 15 residues. V lost 0 bases, J lost 2 bases, and 11 bases lay in between. CDR3 in amino acids: CASSVEGRINTEAFF. For the CDR3, the DNA is TGTGCCAGCAGCGTAGAGGGCAGGATAAACACTGAAGCTTTCTTT. The full variable domain, in which reference TRBV9 and TRBJ1-1 provide the parts outside the CDR3, is DSGVTQTPKHLITATGQRVTLRCSPRSGDLSVYWYQQSLDQGLQFLIQYYNGEERAKGNILERFSAQQFPDLHSELNLSSLELGDSALYFCASSVEGRINTEAFFGQGTRLTVV.

This clonotype was detected many times. The chain carries TRBV20-1 and TRBJ2-7, with 12 bases identical to TRBD2. Germline V gene sequence: CDR1 DFQATT, CDR2 SNEGSKA (reference sequence). V was clipped by 0 bases and J by 4 bases; unmatched bases: 4. The CDR3 extends over 15 amino acids. CDR3 loop: CSARDPTSGGYEQYF. The DNA of the CDR3 is TGCAGTGCTAGAGATCCGACTAGCGGGGGTTACGAGCAGTACTTC.